The clone carrying this TCR beta chain was counted once. Its antigen is unidentified. This sample is drawn from a study of cytomegalovirus exposure and HLA in healthy donors. Study background: Approximately 85 million unique TCRs from HLA-typed donors made up an early data release. Regarding the study as a whole: Using a false discovery rate of 0.05, a later analysis showed that 15,000 to 20,000 TCR beta sequences were associated with HLA alleles. Earlier analysis looked at TCR beta V segments, and most were productive about 90% or about 30% of the time. What a later analysis showed was that several of the most significant clusters appeared linked to common viral pathogens.

The CDR3 is made up of 20 amino acids. 13 Jbeta primers and 60 Vbeta primers were used for the PCR. Here immunoSEQ multiplex PCR was the method, and the copy in TCRdb shows in-frame clones only, minus some. The repertoire has around 130,000 clones, around 66% of them found once; the top ten carry under 7.5%. The clonotype originates from a woman between 55 and 75 years old in good health and CMV-seronegative. This chain connects TRBV21-1 to TRBJ2-2; no check of the table's D call, TRBD2, against the DNA was made. TRBV21-1 is deemed a pseudogene. The specimen was PBMCs. The CDR3 loop reads CASSHTGTSGRAANTGELFF. The CDR3 region has the DNA TGTGCCAGCAGTCATACCGGGACTAGCGGGAGGGCCGCGAACACCGGGGAGCTGTTTTTT.